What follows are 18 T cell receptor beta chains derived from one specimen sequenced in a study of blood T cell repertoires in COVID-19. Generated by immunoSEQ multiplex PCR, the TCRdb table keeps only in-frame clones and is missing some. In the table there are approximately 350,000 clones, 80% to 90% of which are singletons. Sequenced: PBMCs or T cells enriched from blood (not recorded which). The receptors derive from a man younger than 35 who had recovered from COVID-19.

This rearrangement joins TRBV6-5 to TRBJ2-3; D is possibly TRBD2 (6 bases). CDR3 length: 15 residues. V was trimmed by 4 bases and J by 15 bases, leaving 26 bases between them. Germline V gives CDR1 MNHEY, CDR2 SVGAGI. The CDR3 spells CASSSMAEGGPHTYF. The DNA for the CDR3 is TGTGCCAGCAGTTCCATGGCAGAGGGAGGACCGCATACATATTTT.

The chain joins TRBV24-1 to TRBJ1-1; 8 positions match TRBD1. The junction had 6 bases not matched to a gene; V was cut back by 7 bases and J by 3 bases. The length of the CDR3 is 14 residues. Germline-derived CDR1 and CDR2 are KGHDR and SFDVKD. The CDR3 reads CATRSGQGDTEAFF. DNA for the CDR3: TGTGCCACCAGATCCGGACAGGGCGACACTGAAGCTTTCTTT.

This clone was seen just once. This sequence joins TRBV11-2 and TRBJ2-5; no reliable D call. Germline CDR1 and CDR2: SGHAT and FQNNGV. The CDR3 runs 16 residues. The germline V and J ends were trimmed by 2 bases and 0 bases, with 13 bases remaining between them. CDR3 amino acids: CASSLFQSSYQETQYF. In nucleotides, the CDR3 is TGTGCCAGCAGCTTATTCCAGTCTTCGTACCAAGAGACCCAGTACTTC.

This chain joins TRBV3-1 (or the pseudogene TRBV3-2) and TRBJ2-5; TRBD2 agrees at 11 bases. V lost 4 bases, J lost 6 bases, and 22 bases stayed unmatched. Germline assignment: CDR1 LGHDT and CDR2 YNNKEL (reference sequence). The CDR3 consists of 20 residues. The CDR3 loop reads CASSLDPLAGGSPTRQTQYF. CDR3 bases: TGTGCCAGCAGCCTTGATCCGCTAGCGGGGGGTTCCCCAACTCGCCAGACCCAGTACTTC.

The CDR3 loop is CASSQDNQEKLFF. As DNA, the CDR3 is TGTGCCAGCAGCCAGGATAACCAAGAAAAACTGTTTTTT. The rearrangement joins TRBV7-9 to TRBJ1-4; D gene unclear. Germline V gene sequence: CDR1 SEHNR, CDR2 FQNEAQ (reference sequence). The CDR3 spans 13 residues. Trimming removed 5 bases from V and 8 bases from J, with 12 bases in between.

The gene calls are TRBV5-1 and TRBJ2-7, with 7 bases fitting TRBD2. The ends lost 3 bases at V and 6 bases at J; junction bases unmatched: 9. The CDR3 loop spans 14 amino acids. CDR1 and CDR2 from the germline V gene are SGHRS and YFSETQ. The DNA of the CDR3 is TGCGCCAGCAGCTCCACGGGATCGGGGGGCGAGCAGTACTTC. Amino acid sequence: CASSSTGSGGEQYF.

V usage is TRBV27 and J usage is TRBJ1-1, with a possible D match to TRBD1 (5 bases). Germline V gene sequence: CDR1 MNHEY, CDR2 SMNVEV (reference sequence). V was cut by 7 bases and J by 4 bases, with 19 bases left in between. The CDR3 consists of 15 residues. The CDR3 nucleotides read TGTGCCAGCAACTGGGGGGGGGTCTCAGGCACTGAAGCTTTCTTT. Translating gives CASNWGGVSGTEAFF.

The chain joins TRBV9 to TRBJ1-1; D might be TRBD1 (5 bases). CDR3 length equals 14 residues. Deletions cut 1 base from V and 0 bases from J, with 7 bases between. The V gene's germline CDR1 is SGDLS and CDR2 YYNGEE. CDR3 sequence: CASSVHRLNTEAFF. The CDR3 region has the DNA TGTGCCAGCAGCGTACACAGGTTGAACACTGAAGCTTTCTTT.

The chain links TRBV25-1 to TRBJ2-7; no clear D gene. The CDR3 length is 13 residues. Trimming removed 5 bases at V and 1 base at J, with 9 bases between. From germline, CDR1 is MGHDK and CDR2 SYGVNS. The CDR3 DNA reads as TGTGCCAGCAGTTTAACAGCTTCCTACGAGCAGTACTTC. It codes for CASSLTASYEQYF.

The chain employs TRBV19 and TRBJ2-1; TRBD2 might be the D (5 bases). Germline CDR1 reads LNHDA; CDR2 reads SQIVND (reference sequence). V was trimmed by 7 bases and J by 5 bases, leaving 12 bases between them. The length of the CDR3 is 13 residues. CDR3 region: CASNLARDNEQFF. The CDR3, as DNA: TGTGCCAGTAACCTAGCTCGGGACAATGAGCAGTTCTTC.

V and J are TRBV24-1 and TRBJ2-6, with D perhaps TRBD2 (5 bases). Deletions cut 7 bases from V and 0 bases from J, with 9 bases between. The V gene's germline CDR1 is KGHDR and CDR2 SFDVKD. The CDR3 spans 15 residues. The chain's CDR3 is CATSEEGSGANVLTF. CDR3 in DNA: TGTGCCACCAGCGAAGAGGGCTCTGGGGCCAACGTCCTGACTTTC.

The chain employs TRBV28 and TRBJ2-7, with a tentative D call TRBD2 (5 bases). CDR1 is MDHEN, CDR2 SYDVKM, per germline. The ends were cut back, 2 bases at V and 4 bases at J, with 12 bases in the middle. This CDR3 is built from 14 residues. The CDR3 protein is CASSLAEVRYEQYF. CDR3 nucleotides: TGTGCCAGCAGTTTAGCGGAGGTGCGATACGAGCAGTACTTC.

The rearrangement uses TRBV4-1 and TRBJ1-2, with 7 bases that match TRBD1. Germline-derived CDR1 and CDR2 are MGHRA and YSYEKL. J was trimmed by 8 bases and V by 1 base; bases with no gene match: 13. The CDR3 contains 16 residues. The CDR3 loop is CASSQGTGTALGGYTF. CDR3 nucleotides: TGCGCCAGCAGCCAAGGAACCGGGACAGCGTTAGGCGGCTACACCTTC.

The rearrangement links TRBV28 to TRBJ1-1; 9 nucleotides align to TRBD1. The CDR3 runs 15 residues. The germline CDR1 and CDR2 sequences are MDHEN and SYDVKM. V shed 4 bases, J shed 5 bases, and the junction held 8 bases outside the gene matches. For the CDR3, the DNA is TGTGCCAGCAGTTATAAACAGGGGGCTAGGACTGAAGCTTTCTTT. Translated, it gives CASSYKQGARTEAFF.

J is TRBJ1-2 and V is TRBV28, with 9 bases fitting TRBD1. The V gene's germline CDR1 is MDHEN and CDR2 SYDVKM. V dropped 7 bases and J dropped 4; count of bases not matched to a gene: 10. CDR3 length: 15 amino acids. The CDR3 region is CASNPPRDRAYGYTF. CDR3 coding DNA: TGTGCCAGCAACCCGCCCCGGGACAGGGCCTATGGCTACACCTTC.

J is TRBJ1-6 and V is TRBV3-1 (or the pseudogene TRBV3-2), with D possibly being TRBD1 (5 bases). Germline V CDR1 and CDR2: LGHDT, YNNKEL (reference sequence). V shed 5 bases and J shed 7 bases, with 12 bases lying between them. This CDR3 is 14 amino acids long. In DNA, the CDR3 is TGTGCCAGCAGCTTTGACAGACCCAATTCACCCCTCCACTTT. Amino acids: CASSFDRPNSPLHF.

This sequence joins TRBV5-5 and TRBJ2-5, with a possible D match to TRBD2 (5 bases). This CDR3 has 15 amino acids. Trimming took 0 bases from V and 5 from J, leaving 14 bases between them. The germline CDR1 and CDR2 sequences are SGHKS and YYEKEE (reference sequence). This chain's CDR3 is CASSLGTLPGETQYF. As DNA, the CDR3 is TGTGCCAGCAGCTTGGGGACTTTACCCGGGGAGACCCAGTACTTC. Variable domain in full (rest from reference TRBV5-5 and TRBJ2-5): DAGVTQSPTHLIKTRGQQVTLRCSPISGHKSVSWYQQVLGQGPQFIFQYYEKEERGRGNFPDRFSARQFPNYSSELNVNALLLGDSALYLCASSLGTLPGETQYFGPGTRLLVL.

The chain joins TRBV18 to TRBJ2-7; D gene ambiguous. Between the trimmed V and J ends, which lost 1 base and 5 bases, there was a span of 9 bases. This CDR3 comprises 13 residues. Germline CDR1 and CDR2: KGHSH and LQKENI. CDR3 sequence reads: CASSPRSEDEQYF. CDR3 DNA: TGTGCCAGCTCACCACGAAGCGAAGACGAGCAGTACTTC.